This note documents a single T cell receptor (beta chain) sequence. This CDR3 has 16 residues. Germline assignment: CDR1 MNHEY and CDR2 SMNVEV (reference sequence). The J segment lost 6 bases and the V segment lost 3 bases, leaving 13 bases of the junction unmatched. Only in-frame clones appear in the TCRdb table, and some are missing; sequencing was by immunoSEQ multiplex PCR. The sample lists some 70,000 clones; around 90% were seen once. These data come from a study of T cell changes during pregnancy in multiple sclerosis. The clonotype was recovered from a female donor in good health, enrolled as a control in a pregnancy study. The material sequenced was peripheral blood, taken in the second trimester of pregnancy. This rearrangement joins TRBV27 to TRBJ1-1; 7 nucleotides agree with TRBD1. Written as DNA, the CDR3 is TGTGCCAGCAGTTTTAATTCAGCAGGGGGTTTAGCTGAAGCTTTCTTT. Amino acid sequence: CASSFNSAGGLAEAFF.